The 11 T cell receptor beta chains listed next were all sequenced from one sample in a study of blood T cell repertoires in COVID-19. Generated by immunoSEQ multiplex PCR, the TCRdb table keeps only in-frame clones and is missing some. The sample lists 90,000 to 140,000 clones, approximately 81% occurring once. The sequenced material came from peripheral blood. The receptors derive from a man older than 75 with acute or convalescent COVID-19.

This clone was recorded only once. The rearrangement links TRBV28 to TRBJ2-7, with D possibly matching TRBD2 (6 bases). CDR1 and CDR2 (germline): MDHEN, SYDVKM. The CDR3 has 12 residues. CDR3 region: CASSAGGYEQYF. The CDR3 DNA reads as TGTGCGAGCTCAGCGGGTGGATATGAGCAGTACTTC.

This rearrangement joins TRBV5-4 to TRBJ2-3, with TRBD1 matching 11 bases. The J segment lost 5 bases and the V segment lost 4 bases, leaving 9 bases of the junction unmatched. The germline V gene has CDR1 SGHNT and CDR2 YYREEE (reference sequence). CDR3 length: 16 residues. The CDR3 sequence is CASSLGQGAIGDTQYF. CDR3 coding DNA: TGTGCCAGCAGCCTAGGACAGGGGGCAATTGGAGATACGCAGTATTTT.

This sequence joins TRBV5-1 and TRBJ2-7; 7 nucleotides align to TRBD1. V was clipped by 3 bases and J by 0 bases; unmatched bases: 12. The CDR3 loop spans 17 amino acids. Per the germline V gene, CDR1 is SGHRS and CDR2 is YFSETQ. The CDR3 reads CASSSQKTGPFSYEQYF. CDR3 nucleotide sequence: TGCGCCAGCAGCTCCCAAAAGACAGGGCCCTTCTCCTACGAGCAGTACTTC.

The chain recombines TRBV28 with TRBJ2-3; the D gene is possibly TRBD1 (5 bases). Germline V lookup: CDR1 MDHEN, CDR2 SYDVKM. Trimming took off 8 bases at V and 2 bases at J, with 11 bases between the two ends. CDR3 length: 13 residues. The CDR3 spells CASVQAFTDTQYF. The CDR3 nucleotides are TGTGCCAGCGTACAGGCCTTCACAGATACGCAGTATTTT.

This chain uses TRBV4-2 with TRBJ2-1, with 7 bases aligning to TRBD2. Trimming cost V 4 bases and J 6 bases; bases outside gene matches: 12. Germline CDR1 reads LGHNA; CDR2 reads YNFKEQ. The CDR3 length is 16 residues. CDR3 in amino acids: CASSPGIAGVPNEQFF. The CDR3 DNA sequence: TGTGCCAGCAGCCCGGGAATCGCGGGAGTCCCCAATGAGCAGTTCTTC.

DNA of the CDR3: TGTGCCAGCAGTTTATCGCCCCAGGGGAATGAGCAGTTCTTC. Protein: CASSLSPQGNEQFF. The rearrangement uses TRBV27 and TRBJ2-1, with a possible D match to TRBD1 (6 bases). Germline V gene lookup returns CDR1 MNHEY and CDR2 SMNVEV (reference sequence). The CDR3 sequence is 14 residues long. V was cut by 0 bases and J by 7 bases, with 10 bases left in between.

The chain links TRBV7-9 to TRBJ1-5; TRBD1 might be the D (6 bases). The CDR3 is 13 residues long. Trimming stripped 1 base from V and 9 bases from J, with 10 bases between. CDR1 SEHNR and CDR2 FQNEAQ come from the germline V gene (reference sequence). The chain's CDR3 is CASSLEGVTPQHF. In DNA form, the CDR3 reads TGTGCCAGCAGCTTAGAGGGGGTCACGCCCCAGCATTTT.

In its sample, this clone was seen a few times. The chain joins TRBV2 to TRBJ1-6; D is perhaps TRBD1 (5 bases). In germline, CDR1 is SNHLY, CDR2 FYNNEI. The germline V and J ends were trimmed by 5 bases and 9 bases, with 14 bases remaining between them. There are 14 residues in the CDR3. In DNA form, the CDR3 reads TGTGCCAGCAGTCCCCTGGTCCAGGGTTCACCCCTCCACTTT. It encodes CASSPLVQGSPLHF.

This clone has more than one count but fewer than ten. V usage is TRBV4-1 and J usage is TRBJ1-3; TRBD1 might be the D (6 bases). Per the germline V gene, CDR1 is MGHRA and CDR2 is YSYEKL. The CDR3 runs to 16 residues. The germline V and J ends were trimmed by 0 bases and 4 bases, with 13 bases remaining between them. The CDR3 DNA sequence: TGCGCCAGCAGCCAAGAGTTATCAGGGGCCGGAAACACCATATATTTT. Protein sequence: CASSQELSGAGNTIYF.

In its sample, this clone was seen a few times. The chain carries TRBV3-1 (or the pseudogene TRBV3-2) and TRBJ2-6, with D possibly being TRBD2 (6 bases). The CDR3 contains 15 residues. The germline gives CDR1 LGHDT, CDR2 YNNKEL (reference sequence). Trimming cost V 1 base and J 3 bases, with 7 bases left between them. The CDR3 sequence is CASSQGDFGANVLTF. In DNA form, the CDR3 reads TGTGCCAGCAGCCAAGGGGACTTTGGGGCCAACGTCCTGACTTTC.

Ten or more counts support this clone. CDR3 amino acids: CASRFSQFYEQYF. CDR3 DNA: TGTGCCAGCAGGTTCAGTCAATTTTACGAGCAGTACTTC. The chain joins TRBV5-6 to TRBJ2-7, with D uncertain. V dropped 5 bases and J dropped 4 bases, with 13 bases sitting between them. The length of the CDR3 is 13 residues. Germline CDR1 is SGHDT and CDR2 is YYEEEE.